These T cell receptor beta chains were read from a single sample in a study of OX40 agonist ivuxolimab in advanced cancers. Using immunoSEQ multiplex PCR, the repertoire was profiled, and TCRdb retains in-frame clones only, with some absent. The data hold 70,000 to 95,000 clones, with 90% to 95% observed a single time. Specimen: CD4+ or CD8+ T cells sorted from blood, collected in a trial of the OX40 agonist ivuxolimab. These TCRs come from an adult with an advanced solid tumor such as melanoma, head and neck, liver or kidney cancer. CDR3s include the opening cysteine and the closing phenylalanine or tryptophan. The D gene is left open where the match is weak. Size is stated for part of the rows, as once, few or many counts, or as a class when the clone is expanded.

clone_size: NA
d_call: TRBD2
v_call: TRBV7-9
cdr3_length: 12
j_call: TRBJ2-1
cdr3_aa: CASSFDLAGNFF
cdr3_nt: TGTGCCAGCAGCTTTGATCTAGCGGGGAACTTCTTC

clone_size: NA
d_call: NA
v_call: TRBV6-1
cdr3_length: 14
j_call: TRBJ2-7
cdr3_aa: CASSGHGRPYEQYF
cdr3_nt: TGTGCCAGCAGTGGCCACGGGCGGCCGTACGAGCAGTACTTC

clone_size: NA
d_call: NA
v_call: TRBV6-6
cdr3_length: 15
j_call: TRBJ1-3
cdr3_aa: CASSYGGSSGNTIYF
cdr3_nt: TGTGCCAGCAGTTACGGGGGCTCCTCTGGAAACACCATATATTTT

clone_size: NA
d_call: TRBD1
v_call: TRBV4-3
cdr3_length: 18
j_call: TRBJ2-1
cdr3_aa: CASSRTDRGAFSYNEQFF
cdr3_nt: TGCGCCAGCAGCCGTACAGACAGGGGGGCCTTCTCCTACAATGAGCAGTTCTTC

clone_size: few
d_call: NA
v_call: TRBV27
cdr3_length: 13
j_call: TRBJ2-7
cdr3_aa: CASSFGQGYEQYF
cdr3_nt: TGTGCCAGCAGTTTCGGTCAGGGCTACGAGCAGTACTTC

clone_size: NA
d_call: TRBD1
v_call: TRBV5-6
cdr3_length: 14
j_call: TRBJ2-1
cdr3_aa: CASSLEGASNEQFF
cdr3_nt: TGTGCCAGCAGCTTGGAGGGGGCGAGCAATGAGCAGTTCTTC

clone_size: NA
d_call: NA
v_call: TRBV10-1
cdr3_length: 14
j_call: TRBJ2-5
cdr3_aa: CASSRSPGQETQYF
cdr3_nt: TGCGCCAGCAGCCGGAGTCCCGGCCAAGAGACCCAGTACTTC

clone_size: medium-sized
d_call: NA
v_call: TRBV15
cdr3_length: 12
j_call: TRBJ2-7
cdr3_aa: CATSPAGNEQYF
cdr3_nt: TGTGCCACCAGCCCTGCCGGAAACGAGCAGTACTTC

clone_size: NA
d_call: NA
v_call: TRBV7-8
cdr3_length: 15
j_call: TRBJ1-1
cdr3_aa: CASSLVASLNTEAFF
cdr3_nt: TGTGCCAGCAGCTTAGTAGCCTCGTTGAACACTGAAGCTTTCTTT

clone_size: NA
d_call: NA
v_call: TRBV19
cdr3_length: 13
j_call: TRBJ2-1
cdr3_aa: CASSKGSFTEQFF
cdr3_nt: TGTGCCAGTAGTAAGGGCTCCTTCACTGAGCAGTTCTTC

clone_size: NA
d_call: NA
v_call: TRBV6-1
cdr3_length: 17
j_call: TRBJ1-2
cdr3_aa: CASSARFGTGTRYGYTF
cdr3_nt: TGTGCCAGCAGTGCAAGATTTGGAACGGGTACGCGCTATGGCTACACCTTC

clone_size: NA
d_call: NA
v_call: TRBV6-6
cdr3_length: 14
j_call: TRBJ1-1
cdr3_aa: CASSYVGGTTEAFF
cdr3_nt: TGTGCCAGCAGTTACGTTGGAGGGACGACTGAAGCTTTCTTT

clone_size: NA
d_call: TRBD2
v_call: TRBV4-3
cdr3_length: 15
j_call: TRBJ2-1
cdr3_aa: CASGLSSGGAYEQFF
cdr3_nt: TGCGCCAGCGGTCTGTCTAGCGGGGGGGCCTATGAGCAGTTCTTC

clone_size: NA
d_call: NA
v_call: TRBV6-1
cdr3_length: 13
j_call: TRBJ1-1
cdr3_aa: CASSEWRNTEAFF
cdr3_nt: TGTGCCAGCAGTGAATGGAGGAACACTGAAGCTTTCTTT

clone_size: NA
d_call: NA
v_call: TRBV7-2
cdr3_length: 12
j_call: TRBJ1-4
cdr3_aa: CASSLLTGILFF
cdr3_nt: TGTGCCAGCAGCTTACTAACAGGGATTCTGTTTTTT

clone_size: NA
d_call: NA
v_call: TRBV27
cdr3_length: 13
j_call: TRBJ2-7
cdr3_aa: CASSFARAVEQYF
cdr3_nt: TGTGCCAGCAGTTTCGCCAGGGCCGTCGAGCAGTACTTC

clone_size: NA
d_call: TRBD2
v_call: TRBV7-9
cdr3_length: 16
j_call: TRBJ2-1
cdr3_aa: CASSLYGTSEGDEQFF
cdr3_nt: TGTGCCAGCAGCTTATACGGGACTAGCGAGGGAGATGAGCAGTTCTTC

clone_size: NA
d_call: NA
v_call: TRBV19
cdr3_length: 15
j_call: TRBJ1-6
cdr3_aa: CASRNGDSYNSPLHF
cdr3_nt: TGTGCCAGTAGGAATGGGGACTCCTATAATTCACCCCTCCACTTT

clone_size: NA
d_call: NA
v_call: TRBV4-1
cdr3_length: 14
j_call: TRBJ1-1
cdr3_aa: CASSQDRDNTEAFF
cdr3_nt: TGCGCCAGCAGCCAAGATCGGGATAACACTGAAGCTTTCTTT

clone_size: NA
d_call: NA
v_call: TRBV29-1
cdr3_length: 15
j_call: TRBJ2-2
cdr3_aa: CSVEGTSSDTGELFF
cdr3_nt: TGCAGCGTTGAAGGGACCTCCAGCGACACCGGGGAGCTGTTTTTT

clone_size: NA
d_call: NA
v_call: TRBV6-1
cdr3_length: 15
j_call: TRBJ1-5
cdr3_aa: CASSEDGDFNQPQHF
cdr3_nt: TGTGCCAGCAGTGAAGACGGGGATTTCAATCAGCCCCAGCATTTT

clone_size: NA
d_call: TRBD1
v_call: TRBV13
cdr3_length: 13
j_call: TRBJ2-7
cdr3_aa: CASSLRQGYEQYF
cdr3_nt: TGTGCCAGCAGCTTACGACAGGGTTACGAGCAGTACTTC

clone_size: NA
d_call: NA
v_call: TRBV30
cdr3_length: 14
j_call: TRBJ2-7
cdr3_aa: CAWSKYLSPYEQYF
cdr3_nt: TGTGCCTGGAGTAAATATCTTTCTCCCTACGAGCAGTACTTC

clone_size: once
d_call: TRBD1
v_call: TRBV6-5
cdr3_length: 13
j_call: TRBJ1-2
cdr3_aa: CASSAGGSYGYTF
cdr3_nt: TGTGCCAGCAGTGCAGGGGGCTCCTATGGCTACACCTTC

clone_size: NA
d_call: TRBD1
v_call: TRBV27
cdr3_length: 17
j_call: TRBJ2-7
cdr3_aa: CASSLGPHRDRGYEQYF
cdr3_nt: TGTGCCAGCAGTTTGGGACCCCACCGGGACAGGGGATACGAGCAGTACTTC

clone_size: NA
d_call: NA
v_call: TRBV6-5
cdr3_length: 14
j_call: TRBJ2-2
cdr3_aa: CASSYRRRTGELFF
cdr3_nt: TGTGCCAGCAGTTACCGCCGGAGGACCGGGGAGCTGTTTTTT

clone_size: NA
d_call: NA
v_call: TRBV29-1
cdr3_length: 10
j_call: TRBJ2-5
cdr3_aa: CSVHHETQYF
cdr3_nt: TGCAGCGTTCACCATGAGACCCAGTACTTC

clone_size: NA
d_call: NA
v_call: TRBV2
cdr3_length: 15
j_call: TRBJ2-3
cdr3_aa: CASRETGSLSDTQYF
cdr3_nt: TGTGCCAGCAGGGAGACAGGTTCACTTTCCGATACGCAGTATTTT

clone_size: NA
d_call: TRBD1
v_call: TRBV27
cdr3_length: 14
j_call: TRBJ1-4
cdr3_aa: CASSTRQGNEKLFF
cdr3_nt: TGTGCCAGCAGTACCCGACAGGGAAATGAAAAACTGTTTTTT

clone_size: NA
d_call: TRBD1
v_call: TRBV2
cdr3_length: 15
j_call: TRBJ2-5
cdr3_aa: CASSELGQHEETQYF
cdr3_nt: TGTGCCAGCAGTGAACTGGGACAGCACGAAGAGACCCAGTACTTC

clone_size: few
d_call: NA
v_call: TRBV5-1
cdr3_length: 14
j_call: TRBJ1-1
cdr3_aa: CASSLGNLNTEAFF
cdr3_nt: TGCGCCAGCAGCTTGGGGAACCTGAACACTGAAGCTTTCTTT

clone_size: NA
d_call: NA
v_call: TRBV21-1
cdr3_length: 14
j_call: TRBJ2-7
cdr3_aa: CASTTRRGGYEQYF
cdr3_nt: TGTGCCAGCACTACACGACGGGGAGGCTACGAGCAGTACTTC

clone_size: NA
d_call: NA
v_call: TRBV7-6
cdr3_length: 11
j_call: TRBJ2-7
cdr3_aa: CASSLGQEQYF
cdr3_nt: TGTGCCAGCAGCCTAGGACAGGAGCAGTACTTC

clone_size: NA
d_call: NA
v_call: TRBV5-6
cdr3_length: 14
j_call: TRBJ1-1
cdr3_aa: CASSFPNPNTEAFF
cdr3_nt: TGTGCCAGCAGCTTCCCCAACCCGAACACTGAAGCTTTCTTT

clone_size: NA
d_call: NA
v_call: TRBV9
cdr3_length: 13
j_call: TRBJ1-1
cdr3_aa: CASSVVGGPEAFF
cdr3_nt: TGTGCCAGCAGCGTAGTGGGAGGCCCTGAAGCTTTCTTT

clone_size: NA
d_call: TRBD2
v_call: TRBV7-8
cdr3_length: 15
j_call: TRBJ2-1
cdr3_aa: CASSLDGLAGNEQFF
cdr3_nt: TGTGCCAGCAGCTTAGACGGACTAGCGGGAAACGAGCAGTTCTTC

clone_size: NA
d_call: NA
v_call: TRBV27
cdr3_length: 14
j_call: TRBJ1-1
cdr3_aa: CASSLRKFGTEAFF
cdr3_nt: TGTGCCAGCAGTTTGAGAAAATTTGGCACTGAAGCTTTCTTT

clone_size: NA
d_call: TRBD1
v_call: TRBV27
cdr3_length: 14
j_call: TRBJ1-1
cdr3_aa: CASSPTGPNTEAFF
cdr3_nt: TGTGCCAGCAGTCCGACAGGGCCCAACACTGAAGCTTTCTTT

clone_size: NA
d_call: NA
v_call: TRBV9
cdr3_length: 14
j_call: TRBJ1-1
cdr3_aa: CASSVGAQGSEAFF
cdr3_nt: TGTGCCAGCAGCGTAGGGGCACAGGGTTCTGAAGCTTTCTTT

clone_size: once
d_call: NA
v_call: TRBV19
cdr3_length: 13
j_call: TRBJ2-1
cdr3_aa: CASSIGLAGEQFF
cdr3_nt: TGTGCCAGTAGTATAGGCTTGGCGGGTGAGCAGTTCTTC

clone_size: NA
d_call: TRBD1
v_call: TRBV2
cdr3_length: 14
j_call: TRBJ2-5
cdr3_aa: CASSVTGAQETQYF
cdr3_nt: TGTGCCAGCAGTGTTACAGGGGCCCAAGAGACCCAGTACTTC

clone_size: NA
d_call: TRBD1
v_call: TRBV27
cdr3_length: 12
j_call: TRBJ2-7
cdr3_aa: CASRTGSDEQYF
cdr3_nt: TGTGCCAGTCGGACAGGGTCGGACGAGCAGTACTTC

clone_size: once
d_call: NA
v_call: TRBV27
cdr3_length: 13
j_call: TRBJ1-2
cdr3_aa: CACSPGGNYGYTF
cdr3_nt: TGTGCCTGCTCTCCGGGGGGGAACTATGGCTACACCTTC

clone_size: NA
d_call: NA
v_call: TRBV11-2
cdr3_length: 14
j_call: TRBJ2-7
cdr3_aa: CASSLETRPYEQYF
cdr3_nt: TGTGCCAGCAGCTTAGAAACTAGACCGTACGAGCAGTACTTC

clone_size: NA
d_call: NA
v_call: TRBV27
cdr3_length: 14
j_call: TRBJ1-2
cdr3_aa: CASRGQGRIDGYTF
cdr3_nt: TGTGCCAGTCGGGGCCAGGGGCGAATCGATGGCTACACCTTC

clone_size: once
d_call: TRBD2
v_call: TRBV18
cdr3_length: 18
j_call: TRBJ2-1
cdr3_aa: CASSPGLAGSFLHNEQFF
cdr3_nt: TGTGCCAGCTCACCAGGACTAGCGGGATCCTTTCTCCACAATGAGCAGTTCTTC

clone_size: NA
d_call: NA
v_call: TRBV29-1
cdr3_length: 16
j_call: TRBJ1-4
cdr3_aa: CSARGALQGLGEKLFF
cdr3_nt: TGCAGCGCCAGGGGTGCGTTACAGGGATTGGGAGAAAAACTGTTTTTT

clone_size: NA
d_call: NA
v_call: TRBV6-5
cdr3_length: 12
j_call: TRBJ2-7
cdr3_aa: CASSGGYYEQYF
cdr3_nt: TGTGCCAGCTCGGGGGGCTACTACGAGCAGTACTTC

clone_size: NA
d_call: NA
v_call: TRBV5-6
cdr3_length: 15
j_call: TRBJ1-1
cdr3_aa: CASSLVEIDNTEAFF
cdr3_nt: TGTGCCAGCAGCTTGGTTGAGATTGATAACACTGAAGCTTTCTTT

clone_size: NA
d_call: NA
v_call: TRBV11-2
cdr3_length: 14
j_call: TRBJ1-1
cdr3_aa: CASSLVIRGTEAFF
cdr3_nt: TGTGCCAGCAGCTTAGTAATAAGAGGGACTGAAGCTTTCTTT

clone_size: NA
d_call: TRBD1
v_call: TRBV5-1
cdr3_length: 15
j_call: TRBJ1-2
cdr3_aa: CASSPGTGKRDGYTF
cdr3_nt: TGCGCCAGCAGCCCAGGGACAGGGAAAAGGGATGGCTACACCTTC

clone_size: once
d_call: NA
v_call: TRBV5-1
cdr3_length: 15
j_call: TRBJ1-3
cdr3_aa: CASSLDIGTGNTIYF
cdr3_nt: TGCGCCAGCAGCTTGGATATAGGGACGGGAAACACCATATATTTT